This TCR beta chain was captured by sequencing in a study of OX40 agonist ivuxolimab in advanced cancers. Study-wide results and caveats: Doses of 0.1 to 3.0 mg/kg were accompanied by clonal expansion of CD4+ and CD8+ blood T cells by week 6.

In its sample, this clone was seen once. Its specificity is unknown. The repertoire was sequenced with immunoSEQ multiplex PCR; TCRdb's copy has only in-frame clones and lacks some. The table has tens of thousands of clones, more than 70% seen once. The material was CD4+ or CD8+ T cells sorted from blood, obtained in a trial of the OX40 agonist ivuxolimab. The TCR was taken from an adult with an advanced solid tumor such as melanoma, head and neck, liver or kidney cancer.

CDR3: CASSSPMVGGRETQYF. The CDR3 DNA reads TGTGCCAGCAGTTCCCCTATGGTGGGGGGCAGGGAGACCCAGTACTTC. The chain has TRBV27 and TRBJ2-5, with D perhaps TRBD1 or TRBD2 (6 bases each). V gave up 4 bases and J gave up 5 bases, with 20 bases separating them. In germline, CDR1 is MNHEY, CDR2 SMNVEV (reference sequence). The length of the CDR3 is 16 residues.